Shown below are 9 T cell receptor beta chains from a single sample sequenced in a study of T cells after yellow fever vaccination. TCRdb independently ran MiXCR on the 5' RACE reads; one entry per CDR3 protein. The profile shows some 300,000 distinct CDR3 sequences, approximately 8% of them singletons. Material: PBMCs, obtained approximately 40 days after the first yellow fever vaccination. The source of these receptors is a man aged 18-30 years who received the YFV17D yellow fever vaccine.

The CDR3 sequence is CSAREPSSYEQYV. Written as DNA, the CDR3 is TGCAGTGCTAGAGAGCCCAGCTCCTACGAGCAGTACGTC. J is TRBJ2-7 and V is TRBV20-1, with unresolved D. CDR3 length: 13 amino acids. CDR1 is DFQATT, CDR2 SNEGSKA, per germline (reference sequence). V was shortened by 0 bases and J by 0 bases, with 6 bases between the two germline ends.

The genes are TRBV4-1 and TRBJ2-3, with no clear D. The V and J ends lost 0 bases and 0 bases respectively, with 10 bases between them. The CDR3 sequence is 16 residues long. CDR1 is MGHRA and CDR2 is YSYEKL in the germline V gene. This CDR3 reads CASSQDGPPSTDTQYF. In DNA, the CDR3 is TGCGCCAGCAGCCAAGACGGGCCTCCTAGCACAGATACGCAGTATTTT.

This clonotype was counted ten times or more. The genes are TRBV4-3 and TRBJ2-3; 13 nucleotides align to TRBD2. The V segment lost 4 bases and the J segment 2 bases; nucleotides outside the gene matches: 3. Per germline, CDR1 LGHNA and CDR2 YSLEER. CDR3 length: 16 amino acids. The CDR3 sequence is CASSPLAGGNTDTQYF. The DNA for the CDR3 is TGCGCCAGCAGCCCACTAGCGGGGGGGAACACAGATACGCAGTATTTT.

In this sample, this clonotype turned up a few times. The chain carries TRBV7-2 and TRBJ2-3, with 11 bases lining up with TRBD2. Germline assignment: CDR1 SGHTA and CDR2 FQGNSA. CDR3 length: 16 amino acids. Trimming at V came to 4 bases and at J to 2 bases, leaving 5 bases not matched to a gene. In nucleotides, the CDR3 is TGTGCCAGCAGCTGGGGACTAGCGGAATACACAGATACGCAGTATTTT. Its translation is CASSWGLAEYTDTQYF. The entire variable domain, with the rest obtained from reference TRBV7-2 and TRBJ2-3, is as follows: GAGVSQSPSNKVTEKGKDVELRCDPISGHTALYWYRQSLGQGLEFLIYFQGNSAPDKSGLPSDRFSAERTGGSVSTLTIQRTQQEDSAVYLCASSWGLAEYTDTQYFGPGTRLTVL.

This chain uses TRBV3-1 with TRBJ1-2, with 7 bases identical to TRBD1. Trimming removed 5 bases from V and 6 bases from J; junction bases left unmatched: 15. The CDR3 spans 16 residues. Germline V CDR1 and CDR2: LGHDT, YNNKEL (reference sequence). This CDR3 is CASSAHNRGLLNGYTF. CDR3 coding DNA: TGTGCCAGCAGCGCTCACAACAGGGGATTGCTAAATGGCTACACCTTC. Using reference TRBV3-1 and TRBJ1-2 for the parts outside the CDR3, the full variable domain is DTAVSQTPKYLVTQMGNDKSIKCEQNLGHDTMYWYKQDSKKFLKIMFSYNNKELIINETVPNRFSPKSPDKAHLNLHINSLELGDSAVYFCASSAHNRGLLNGYTFGSGTRLTVV.

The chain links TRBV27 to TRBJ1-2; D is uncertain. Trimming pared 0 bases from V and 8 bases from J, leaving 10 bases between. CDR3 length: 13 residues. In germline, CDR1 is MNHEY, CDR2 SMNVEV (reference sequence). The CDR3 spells CASSLSGLWGYTF. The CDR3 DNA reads TGTGCCAGCAGTTTATCTGGATTATGGGGCTACACCTTC.

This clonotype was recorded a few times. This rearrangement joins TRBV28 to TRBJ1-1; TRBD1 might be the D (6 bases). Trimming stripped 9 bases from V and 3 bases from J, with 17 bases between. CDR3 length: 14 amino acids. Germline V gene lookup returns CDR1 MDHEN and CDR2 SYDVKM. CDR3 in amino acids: CASGGGVGYTEAFF. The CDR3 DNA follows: TGTGCCAGTGGGGGCGGGGTTGGATACACTGAAGCTTTCTTT.

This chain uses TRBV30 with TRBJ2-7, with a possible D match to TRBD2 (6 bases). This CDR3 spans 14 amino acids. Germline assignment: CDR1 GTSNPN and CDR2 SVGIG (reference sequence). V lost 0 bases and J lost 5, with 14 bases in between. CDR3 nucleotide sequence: TGTGCCTGGAGTGTACTTGCGGGGACCGACGAGCAGTACTTC. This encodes CAWSVLAGTDEQYF.

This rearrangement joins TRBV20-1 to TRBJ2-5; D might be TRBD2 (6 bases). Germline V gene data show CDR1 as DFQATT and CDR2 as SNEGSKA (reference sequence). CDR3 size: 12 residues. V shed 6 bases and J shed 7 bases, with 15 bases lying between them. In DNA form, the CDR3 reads TGCAGTGCCCGCGGTGAGGGAGGGACCCAGTACTTC. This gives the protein CSARGEGGTQYF.